This TCR beta chain was sequenced for a study of shared clonotypes between healthy human individuals. Assay: immunoSEQ multiplex PCR; the TCRdb copy retains only in-frame clones and omits some. The sample includes 1,500,000 or so clones, around 97% of them seen just once. Between the trimmed V and J ends, which lost 0 bases and 1 base, there was a span of 11 bases. Germline V gives CDR1 SGDLS, CDR2 YYNGEE. The CDR3 is made up of 15 amino acids. The clonotype was recovered from a man aged 30 to 45 in good health. Sequencing was carried out using naive CD4+ T cells sorted from blood. As for subset: CD45RA+ positively selected. The chain recombines TRBV9 with TRBJ2-7; D may be TRBD1 (6 bases). The CDR3 sequence: CASSVGVGHSYEQYF. DNA of the CDR3: TGTGCCAGCAGCGTAGGTGTGGGACATTCCTACGAGCAGTACTTC.